One and the same sample provided the 27 T cell receptor beta chains below, sequenced in a study of shared clonotypes between healthy human individuals. Assay used: immunoSEQ multiplex PCR; TCRdb lists only in-frame clones, some missing. The table shows 450,000 to 500,000 clones, with about 84% occurring only once. The source material was PBMCs. The receptors were gathered from a woman aged 35 to 49 in good health. Some clones in this sample may be carry-over from other donors' samples.

For this clone: A far larger clone is one nucleotide away, so this likely arose from a read error. This chain joins TRBV2 and TRBJ2-2, with a weak D call TRBD2 (6 bases). The length of the CDR3 is 20 residues. From germline, CDR1 is SNHLY and CDR2 FYNNEI. Trimming took off 8 bases at V and 5 bases at J, with 33 bases between the two ends. CDR3 protein: CASGAVGLPDGEDWTGELFF. In nucleotides, the CDR3 is TGTGCCAGCGGCGCTGTTGGTCTACCGGACGGGGAGGATTGGACCGGGGAGCTGTTTTTT.

V and J are TRBV25-1 and TRBJ2-3; D perhaps matches TRBD2 (5 bases). CDR3 length equals 16 residues. Germline V lookup: CDR1 MGHDK, CDR2 SYGVNS. Trimming cost V 2 bases and J 1 base, with 13 bases left between them. CDR3 loop: CASSERAGQGTDTQYF. As DNA, the CDR3 is TGTGCCAGCAGTGAAAGGGCGGGCCAGGGCACAGATACGCAGTATTTT. The full variable domain, in which reference TRBV25-1 and TRBJ2-3 provide the parts outside the CDR3, is EADIYQTPRYLVIGTGKKITLECSQTMGHDKMYWYQQDPGMELHLIHYSYGVNSTEKGDLSSESTVSRIRTEHFPLTLESARPSHTSQYLCASSERAGQGTDTQYFGPGTRLTVL.

This clone was detected a few times. V and J are TRBV9 and TRBJ1-4; D perhaps matches TRBD1 (6 bases). The CDR3 extends over 16 amino acids. The V gene lost 4 bases and the J gene lost 8 bases, with 21 bases spanning the gap. The germline V gene has CDR1 SGDLS and CDR2 YYNGEE. The CDR3 DNA follows: TGTGCCAGCAGCCCAGGGGCGGGGAGGATAGGAGAAAAACTGTTTTTT. It translates to CASSPGAGRIGEKLFF.

V and J are TRBV5-1 and TRBJ2-7; 9 nucleotides align to TRBD1. CDR1 SGHRS and CDR2 YFSETQ come from the germline V gene. The CDR3 contains 15 residues. Trimming at V came to 6 bases and at J to 7 bases, leaving 14 bases not matched to a gene. The CDR3 loop reads CASIEPGQGMREQYF. The CDR3 DNA follows: TGCGCCAGCATTGAACCGGGACAGGGTATGCGAGAGCAGTACTTC.

The V call is TRBV4-1, the J call TRBJ1-5; D possibly corresponds to TRBD1 (5 bases). V lost 5 bases and J lost 1, with 12 bases in between. In germline, CDR1 is MGHRA, CDR2 YSYEKL. CDR3 length: 15 residues. As DNA, the CDR3 is TGCGCCAGCAGCAGAATTTGGGGCAGCAATCAGCCCCAGCATTTT. Amino acids: CASSRIWGSNQPQHF.

This clone occurred a few times. A far larger clone is a single base away, which makes a read error likely. This CDR3 is also generated by other DNA sequences in the sample. The J gene is TRBJ1-1, the V gene TRBV30, with D possibly matching TRBD1 (6 bases). CDR3 length equals 11 residues. CDR1 and CDR2 (germline): GTSNPN, SVGIG (reference sequence). The CDR3 nucleotides are TGTGCATGGAGGGACATGACTGAAGCTTTCTTT. Translated, it gives CAWRDMTEAFF.

The chain joins TRBV5-1 to TRBJ1-1; TRBD1 agrees at 8 bases. J gave up 3 bases and V 4 bases, and 11 bases lay outside the gene matches. The length of the CDR3 is 16 residues. Germline assignment: CDR1 SGHRS and CDR2 YFSETQ. CDR3 coding DNA: TGCGCCAGCAGCCGCTCCAGGGGGCGAGCAGACACTGAAGCTTTCTTT. Amino acids: CASSRSRGRADTEAFF.

The chain recombines TRBV6-1 with TRBJ1-1; a weak D match, TRBD1 (6 bases). V was trimmed by 5 bases and J by 3 bases, leaving 13 bases between them. The CDR3 loop spans 14 amino acids. The germline V gene has CDR1 MNHNS and CDR2 SASEGT. Here the CDR3 reads CASSLQGEYTEAFF. CDR3 DNA sequence: TGTGCCAGCAGTCTACAGGGAGAGTACACTGAAGCTTTCTTT.

The chain joins TRBV7-3 to TRBJ2-3; D possibly matches TRBD1 or TRBD2 (5 bases each). V gave up 1 base and J gave up 2 bases, with 10 bases separating them. Germline V gene lookup returns CDR1 SGHTA and CDR2 FQGTGA. CDR3 length equals 15 residues. CDR3 region: CASSLNGAYTDTQYF. For the CDR3, the DNA is TGTGCCAGCAGCTTAAACGGGGCCTACACAGATACGCAGTATTTT.

The chain combines TRBV6-1 with TRBJ2-7; tentative D call: TRBD1 (5 bases). The length of the CDR3 is 16 residues. Germline CDR1 reads MNHNS; CDR2 reads SASEGT. V was pared by 3 bases and J by 2 bases, with 17 bases between. CDR3 nucleotide sequence: TGTGCCAGCAGTGAGCCCCGGGCAGGGCATACCTACGAGCAGTACTTC. It translates to CASSEPRAGHTYEQYF.

This clone was observed many times. CDR3 bases: TGTGCCAGCAGCTTAGCGCCTACAGGCACCCACGAGCAGTACTTC. Translated, it gives CASSLAPTGTHEQYF. This sequence joins TRBV7-2 and TRBJ2-7; D is possibly TRBD1 (5 bases). Germline CDR1 is SGHTA and CDR2 is FQGNSA. V was cut by 0 bases and J by 5 bases, with 14 bases left in between. The CDR3 consists of 15 residues.

V gene TRBV4-2 combines with J gene TRBJ2-3; 8 bases map to TRBD2. The CDR3 length is 18 residues. V lost 1 base to trimming and J lost 3 bases; unmatched junction nucleotides: 12. Germline V lookup: CDR1 LGHNA, CDR2 YNFKEQ. The CDR3 DNA is TGTGCCAGCAGCCAAGGTCTAGCGGGCACCTCTAGTACAGATACGCAGTATTTT. Translated: CASSQGLAGTSSTDTQYF.

This chain links TRBV30 with TRBJ1-6; D gene ambiguous. Germline V gene sequence: CDR1 GTSNPN, CDR2 SVGIG (reference sequence). The CDR3 runs 14 residues. V was trimmed by 2 bases and J by 7 bases, leaving 12 bases between them. The CDR3 nucleotides are TGTGCCTGGAGTAGTCAGACCTTCAATTCACCCCTCCACTTT. Translation gives CAWSSQTFNSPLHF.

The chain is built from TRBV7-9 and TRBJ2-1; TRBD2 agrees at 8 bases. The germline gives CDR1 SEHNR, CDR2 FQNEAQ (reference sequence). The trim removed 6 bases at V and 9 bases at J, leaving 16 bases unmatched. This CDR3 has 16 amino acids. The CDR3 nucleotides are TGTGCCAGCAGACCGCCGATGGGGCCGGGAGGGATTGAGCAGTTCTTC. It encodes CASRPPMGPGGIEQFF. Variable domain in full (rest from reference TRBV7-9 and TRBJ2-1): DTGVSQNPRHKITKRGQNVTFRCDPISEHNRLYWYRQTLGQGPEFLTYFQNEAQLEKSRLLSDRFSAERPKGSFSTLEIQRTEQGDSAMYLCASRPPMGPGGIEQFFGPGTRLTVL.

J is TRBJ2-1 and V is TRBV30, with D maybe TRBD1 (5 bases). CDR3 length equals 14 residues. Deletions cut 1 base from V and 8 bases from J, with 15 bases between. CDR1 is GTSNPN, CDR2 SVGIG, per germline (reference sequence). The CDR3 reads CAWSGGGRLDEQFF. The DNA for the CDR3 is TGTGCCTGGAGTGGGGGCGGTAGGTTGGATGAGCAGTTCTTC.

This clone was observed once. The rearrangement uses TRBV7-6 and TRBJ1-5, with TRBD1 as a possible D gene (5 bases). V shed 10 bases and J shed 2 bases, with 15 bases lying between them. This CDR3 comprises 14 residues. CDR1 and CDR2 from the germline V gene are SGHVS and FNYEAQ. CDR3 region: CATAPQGGNQPQHF. CDR3 coding DNA: TGTGCCACGGCACCCCAGGGAGGCAATCAGCCCCAGCATTTT.

About this clone itself: A read error is the likely source, as a far larger clone sits one nucleotide away. This chain joins TRBV28 and TRBJ1-5, with D possibly TRBD1 on 5 matching bases. Trimming took 2 bases from V and 2 from J, leaving 10 bases between them. CDR3 length: 15 residues. Germline CDR1 is MDHEN and CDR2 is SYDVKM. DNA for the CDR3: TGTGCCAGCAGTTTAGTAGGGGCCGGCAATCAGCCCCAGCATTTT. It translates to CASSLVGAGNQPQHF.

The rearrangement uses TRBV6-1 and TRBJ1-2; 7 bases agree with TRBD1. CDR3 size: 14 residues. The J segment lost 6 bases and the V segment lost 8 bases, leaving 12 bases of the junction unmatched. In germline, CDR1 is MNHNS, CDR2 SASEGT. CDR3 nucleotide sequence: TGTGCCAGCTCTACTAGGGGGCAGGGGGATGGCTACACCTTC. This translates into CASSTRGQGDGYTF.

Of note for this clone: Other DNA sequences of this sample code for an identical CDR3. The chain uses TRBV5-1 and TRBJ2-5; 7 nucleotides match TRBD2. Trimming at V came to 3 bases and at J to 5 bases, leaving 4 bases not matched to a gene. The CDR3 totals 13 residues. Looked up from germline, CDR1 is SGHRS and CDR2 is YFSETQ. Written as DNA, the CDR3 is TGCGCCAGCAGCTCGAGCGGGAAGGAGACCCAGTACTTC. Amino acid sequence: CASSSSGKETQYF.

J is TRBJ2-5 and V is TRBV28; TRBD1 or TRBD2 may be the D gene (5 bases each). The CDR3 is made up of 14 amino acids. V was cut by 5 bases and J by 2 bases, with 12 bases left in between. Germline V gives CDR1 MDHEN, CDR2 SYDVKM. The CDR3 spells CASSPDWGQETQYF. The DNA of the CDR3 is TGTGCCAGCAGTCCTGATTGGGGGCAAGAGACCCAGTACTTC.

The CDR3 DNA reads as TGTGCCAGCCAGGGGCAGGGGAACACTGAAGCTTTCTTT. Translation: CASQGQGNTEAFF. V usage is TRBV7-3 and J usage is TRBJ1-1; tentative D call: TRBD1 (6 bases). CDR1 is SGHTA and CDR2 is FQGTGA in the germline V gene. V lost 8 bases to trimming and J lost 1 base, with 11 bases between them. This CDR3 is built from 13 residues.

The chain employs TRBV5-1 and TRBJ2-7; TRBD2 matches at 10 bases. Germline CDR1 and CDR2: SGHRS and YFSETQ. This CDR3 comprises 13 residues. V was clipped by 3 bases and J by 3 bases; unmatched bases: 0. The CDR3 region is CASSWTSGYEQYF. CDR3 DNA sequence: TGCGCCAGCAGCTGGACTAGCGGCTACGAGCAGTACTTC.

Comment on this clone: A far larger clone is a single base away, which makes a read error likely. Other DNA sequences in this specimen translate into the identical CDR3. V and J are TRBV6-5 and TRBJ2-7, with unresolved D. The CDR3 is 12 residues long. V lost 6 bases and J 4 bases, leaving 10 bases between the germline ends. The germline CDR1 and CDR2 sequences are MNHEY and SVGAGI. CDR3 region: CASRRTDYEQYF. The CDR3 nucleotides read TGTGCCAGCAGGAGGACGGATTACGAGCAGTACTTC.

V gene TRBV7-9 combines with J gene TRBJ1-2; D is perhaps TRBD1 (5 bases). The CDR3 consists of 15 residues. Germline V gene data show CDR1 as SEHNR and CDR2 as FQNEAQ (reference sequence). The V end lost 0 bases, the J end lost 6 bases, and 14 bases lay between the germline ends. The DNA of the CDR3 is TGTGCCAGCAGCTTAGCGCGTCGGGGCGGGGATGGCTACACCTTC. Translating gives CASSLARRGGDGYTF.

At least ten counts were recorded for this clone. The chain links TRBV5-1 to TRBJ2-1; either TRBD1 or TRBD2 may supply D (5 bases each). Germline V gene sequence: CDR1 SGHRS, CDR2 YFSETQ. V dropped 5 bases and J dropped 3 bases, with 15 bases sitting between them. CDR3 length: 15 amino acids. In DNA, the CDR3 is TGCGCCAGCAGTCCTCAGGGACGGGGCTACAATGAGCAGTTCTTC. It translates to CASSPQGRGYNEQFF. Supplemented by reference TRBV5-1 and TRBJ2-1, the full variable domain reads KAGVTQTPRYLIKTRGQQVTLSCSPISGHRSVSWYQQTPGQGLQFLFEYFSETQRNKGNFPGRFSGRQFSNSRSEMNVSTLELGDSALYLCASSPQGRGYNEQFFGPGTRLTVL.

V and J are TRBV19 and TRBJ2-7; D unresolved. The germline gives CDR1 LNHDA, CDR2 SQIVND (reference sequence). The ends were cut back, 6 bases at V and 0 bases at J, with 9 bases in the middle. The CDR3 is 13 residues long. The CDR3 here is CASSGRISYEQYF. CDR3 sequence (DNA): TGTGCCAGTAGCGGACGGATCTCCTACGAGCAGTACTTC.

This chain connects TRBV19 to TRBJ1-5; D is perhaps TRBD1 (6 bases). This CDR3 has 15 amino acids. CDR1 is LNHDA and CDR2 is SQIVND in the germline V gene (reference sequence). The V end lost 5 bases, the J end lost 3 bases, and 14 bases lay between the germline ends. The CDR3 nucleotides read TGTGCCAGTAGTTCACAGGGAAACCTCAATCAGCCCCAGCATTTT. This sequence encodes CASSSQGNLNQPQHF.